Below, one T cell receptor (beta chain) is given with its context. This clonotype was recorded only once. No antigen is known for it. Qualities for individual bases were not recorded, and no much larger clone is one base off. One read gives only weak evidence. The data originate from a study of response to subunit inactivated influenza vaccine (dated by TCRdb to the late 2010s). Some background on the complete study: To follow how T cells responded to a trivalent subunit inactivated influenza vaccine, the researchers relied on deep quantitative profiling of the T cell receptor repertoire. Summary of the overall study and its limitations: The authors suggested that each seasonal influenza vaccination may recruit only a limited number of new T cells.

Libraries came from RT-PCR. Sequencing was carried out with an Illumina HiSeq 2500. TCRdb reanalyzed the raw reads on its own, using fastp at Q25 for trimming and MiXCR for clone calling, and kept in-frame beta chains. Duplicate CDR3 protein sequences are folded into a single record with the most common DNA and genes. Within this sample are about 500,000 distinct CDR3 sequences, with 16% of them counted one time only. 3% of the sample rests with the top ten. CDR3 length: 14 amino acids, cysteine to phenylalanine. The kept DNA is CDR3 alone, 42 bases in frame from the first base. For this chain, trimming is 7 bases at the V end and 2 bases at the J end, and the number of junction bases without a gene match is 6. The germline V gene sets CDR1 to MDHEN and CDR2 to SYDVKM.

This receptor was identified in a man between 50 and 75 years old who received an inactivated influenza vaccine. Donor details come from another sample of the same person, matched by shared clones. The chain was built from TRBV28 and TRBJ1-2; 8 central bases correspond to TRBD1. Sequencing used CD4+ T cells sorted from PBMCs, obtained roughly 24 months after vaccination. The nucleotides read TGTGCCAGCACAGGGGGCGGGATAAACTATGGCTACACCTTC. This yields the protein CASTGGGINYGYTF.